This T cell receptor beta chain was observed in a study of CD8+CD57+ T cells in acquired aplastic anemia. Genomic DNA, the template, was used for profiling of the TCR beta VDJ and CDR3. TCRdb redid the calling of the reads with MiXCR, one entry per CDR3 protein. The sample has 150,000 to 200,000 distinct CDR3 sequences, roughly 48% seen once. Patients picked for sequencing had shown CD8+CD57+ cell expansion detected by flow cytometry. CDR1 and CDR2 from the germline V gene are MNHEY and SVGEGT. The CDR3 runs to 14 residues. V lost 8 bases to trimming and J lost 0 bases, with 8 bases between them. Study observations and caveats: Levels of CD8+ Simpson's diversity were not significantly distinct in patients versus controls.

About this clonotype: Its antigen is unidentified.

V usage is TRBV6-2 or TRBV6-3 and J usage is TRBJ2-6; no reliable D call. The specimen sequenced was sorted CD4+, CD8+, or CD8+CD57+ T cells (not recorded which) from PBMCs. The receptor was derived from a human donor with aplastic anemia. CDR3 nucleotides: TGTGCCAGCCGAGAGATCTCTGGGGCCAACGTCCTGACTTTC. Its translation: CASREISGANVLTF.